This entry lists 7 T cell receptor beta chains sequenced from one sample in a study of Ad26.COV2.S vaccination and SARS-CoV-2 variants. Stated treatment: roughly 20 received Ad26.COV2.S at low or high dose, single or two shots; 5 received placebo; per-sample allocation not given. Vaccine and placebo recipients were sampled on day 63 after the first injection. Produced via immunoSEQ multiplex PCR; TCRdb's table is partial and in-frame only. The sample lists about 480,000 clones, roughly nine tenths occurring once. The sample here was peripheral blood, taken in a trial of Ad26.COV2.S vaccine versus placebo. The receptors originated from a person aged 18 to 65 who received the Ad26.COV2.S COVID-19 vaccine or a placebo.

The chain recombines TRBV27 with TRBJ2-3; 11 nucleotides match TRBD2. CDR1 MNHEY and CDR2 SMNVEV come from the germline V gene (reference sequence). J was trimmed by 4 bases and V by 6 bases; bases with no gene match: 9. The CDR3 loop spans 16 amino acids. This CDR3 reads CASSQKLAGDSDTQYF. CDR3 in DNA: TGTGCCAGCAGCCAGAAACTAGCGGGAGACTCAGATACGCAGTATTTT.

This chain links TRBV5-1 with TRBJ1-1; D unclear. Germline-derived CDR1 and CDR2 are SGHRS and YFSETQ. This CDR3 spans 13 amino acids. Trimming took off 0 bases at V and 3 bases at J, with 6 bases between the two ends. CDR3: CASSLDGYTEAFF. In DNA, the CDR3 is TGCGCCAGCAGCTTGGACGGCTACACTGAAGCTTTCTTT.

The chain combines TRBV7-6 with TRBJ2-7, with TRBD1 matching 9 bases. The germline V gene has CDR1 SGHVS and CDR2 FNYEAQ. V lost 3 bases, J lost 3 bases, and 6 bases stayed unmatched. The CDR3 has 15 amino acids. In DNA, the CDR3 is TGTGCCAGCAGCTTGATTGCGGGACAGGGCTACGAGCAGTACTTC. It codes for CASSLIAGQGYEQYF.

The chain couples TRBV5-6 to TRBJ1-4; possible D gene TRBD1, 5 bases. The V end was cut by 1 base, the J end by 4 bases, with 14 bases between. The CDR3 consists of 16 residues. From germline, CDR1 is SGHDT and CDR2 YYEEEE. Written as DNA, the CDR3 is TGTGCCAGCAGCTTGCCGACAGCCCCGGGTAATGAAAAACTGTTTTTT. Its translation: CASSLPTAPGNEKLFF.

The CDR3 protein is CASSLGGGSTYNEQFF. CDR3 DNA: TGTGCCAGCAGCTTAGGTGGCGGGAGTACGTACAATGAGCAGTTCTTC. J is TRBJ2-1 and V is TRBV11-3; 7 nucleotides agree with TRBD2. J gave up 4 bases and V 1 base, and 7 bases lay outside the gene matches. The CDR3 spans 16 residues. Germline CDR1 is SGHNT and CDR2 is YENEEA.

The chain has TRBV6-1 and TRBJ2-1, with unresolved D. The CDR3 length is 15 residues. Per germline, CDR1 MNHNS and CDR2 SASEGT. V dropped 1 base and J dropped 3 bases, with 10 bases sitting between them. CDR3 residues: CASSEVSAFYNEQFF. For the CDR3, the DNA is TGTGCCAGCAGTGAAGTCAGCGCCTTCTACAATGAGCAGTTCTTC.

The rearrangement joins TRBV6-1 to TRBJ2-5; D gene ambiguous. Germline-derived CDR1 and CDR2 are MNHNS and SASEGT. The ends were cut back, 1 base at V and 1 base at J, with 10 bases in the middle. This CDR3 is built from 15 residues. As DNA, the CDR3 is TGTGCCAGCAGTGAAGGGCCGGGTTCCCAAGAGACCCAGTACTTC. Its translation is CASSEGPGSQETQYF.